Below are 4 T cell receptor beta chains sequenced from a single sample in a study of T cells after somatic rescue of genetic block. Here immunoSEQ multiplex PCR was the method, and the copy in TCRdb shows in-frame clones only, minus some. The sample shows fewer than 150,000 clones, about 93% of them seen only once. Source material: peripheral blood mononuclear cells (PBMCs). The receptors here all came from a woman aged 18-29 years.

This clone was recorded a few times. The V gene is TRBV6-4, the J gene TRBJ2-3, with D perhaps matching TRBD2 (5 bases). This CDR3 is built from 16 residues. Germline CDR1 MRHNA, CDR2 SNTAGT. V lost 0 bases, J lost 7 bases, and 17 bases lay in between. DNA for the CDR3: TGTGCCAGCAGTGACTCCCCAGAGGGAGCGTTTCATACGCAGTATTTT. Encoded protein: CASSDSPEGAFHTQYF.

This clone showed up just once. The genes are TRBV7-9 and TRBJ2-2; 8 nucleotides agree with TRBD1. Trimming took 4 bases from V and 6 from J; bases not matched to a gene: 7. The CDR3 covers 15 residues. In germline, CDR1 is SEHNR, CDR2 FQNEAQ (reference sequence). For the CDR3, the DNA is TGTGCCAGCAGCTCCGGACAGGGAACTGCCGGGGAGCTGTTTTTT. Amino acids: CASSSGQGTAGELFF.

The J gene is TRBJ1-3, the V gene TRBV27; the D is unclear. Germline loops: CDR1 MNHEY, CDR2 SMNVEV (reference sequence). The V and J ends lost 0 bases and 4 bases respectively, with 10 bases between them. The CDR3 runs 15 residues. CDR3 nucleotides: TGTGCCAGCAGTTTATCGAGCGGGGAAGGAAACACCATATATTTT. It encodes CASSLSSGEGNTIYF.

This sequence joins TRBV5-4 and TRBJ2-3, with D tentatively TRBD1 (7 bases). The CDR3 is 14 amino acids. V lost 2 bases, J lost 8 bases, and 15 bases lay in between. Germline V gene data show CDR1 as SGHNT and CDR2 as YYREEE (reference sequence). The CDR3 coding sequence is TGTGCCAGCAGCTTCGATCAGGGGGGAGGTACGCAGTATTTT. Its protein is CASSFDQGGGTQYF.